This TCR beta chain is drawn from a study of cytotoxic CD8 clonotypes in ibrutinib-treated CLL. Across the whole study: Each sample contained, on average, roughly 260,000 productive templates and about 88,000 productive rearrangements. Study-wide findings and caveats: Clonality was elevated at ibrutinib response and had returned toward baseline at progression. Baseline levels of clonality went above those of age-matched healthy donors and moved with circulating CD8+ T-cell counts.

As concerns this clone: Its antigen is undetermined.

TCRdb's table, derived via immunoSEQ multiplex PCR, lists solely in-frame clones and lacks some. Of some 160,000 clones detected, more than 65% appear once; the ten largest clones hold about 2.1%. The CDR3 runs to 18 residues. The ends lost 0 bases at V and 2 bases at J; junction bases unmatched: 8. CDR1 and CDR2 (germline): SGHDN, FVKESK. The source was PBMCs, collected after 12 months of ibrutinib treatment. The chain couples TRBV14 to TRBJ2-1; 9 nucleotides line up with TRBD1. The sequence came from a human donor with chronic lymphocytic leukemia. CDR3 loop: CASSQDRPGTGTYNEQFF. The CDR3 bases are TGTGCCAGCAGCCAAGATAGACCGGGGACAGGGACCTACAATGAGCAGTTCTTC.